This record concerns one T cell receptor beta chain sequence. Its antigen is currently not known. No clone much larger than this one lies a single base away; base qualities are absent. RNA was extracted using the RNeasy kit, and about 0.5 to 1 ug of the RNA was reverse transcribed with random hexamers. The immunoSEQ multiplex PCR assay, which covers 54 Vbeta and 13 Jbeta segments, was used to amplify TCR beta CDR3 regions. PCR amplification bias was corrected using a synthetic template baseline for primer optimization and computational correction. The paper's processing steps were these. Reads were annotated to V, D and J genes according to IMGT and were analyzed with immunoSEQ Analyzer, with only productive sequences retained. To calculate clonality, Shannon entropy was normalized by log2 of the number of productive unique sequences and then subtracted from one. For each patient and control, public and private clones were evaluated within the 100 most prevalent clones. Susac-specific clones were defined as absent from healthy and MS cohorts, about 1,100 published viral clones and other ImmuneACCESS disease sequences. TCRdb cleaned the public reads at Q25 with fastp, built clones with MiXCR and kept in-frame beta chains. Each entry is one CDR3 protein sequence, shown with its most common DNA and genes. The V and J calls and clone size come from TCRdb's table, not from the authors' own analysis. This sample comprises approximately 270,000 distinct CDR3 sequences, roughly 95% of them detected only once. The ten biggest clones cover around 0.067% of the sample.

Peripheral blood CD8+ and CD4+ T cells from healthy donors, Susac syndrome patients and multiple sclerosis patients were profiled by high-throughput TCR beta sequencing. Treatment-naive patients with stable or active relapsing-remitting disease fulfilling revised McDonald criteria were used as multiple sclerosis controls. CD8+ TEMRA cells were enriched by FACS, while bulk CD8+ and CD4+ T cells were purified by magnetic negative isolation. Blood was collected in EDTA tubes and processed within 24 hours, with PBMCs isolated through density gradient centrifugation. PBMCs intended for TCR sequencing were cryopreserved in liquid nitrogen and were subsequently thawed in a 37 degrees C water bath. The sorted or isolated CD4+, CD8+ and CD8+ TEMRA cells reached a purity of at least 90%. The source of the sample is a study of CD8 T cells in Susac syndrome (dated by TCRdb to between 2017 and 2020). Regarding the study in general: The study used repertoire sequencing to test whether antigen drove CD8+ T cell activation and differentiation in Susac syndrome.

The paper as a whole reports these results and caveats: The number of individuals in the TCR sequencing and HLA analysis was acknowledged as relatively small.

From cysteine to phenylalanine, the CDR3 is 17 amino acids long. Only CDR3 DNA remains: 51 bases, in frame from the first base. Reading the germline V gene (reference sequence) gives CDR1 SGHNT and CDR2 YYREEE. After removal of 4 bases from V and 3 bases from J, the junction retains 9 bases not matched to a gene. The clonotype originates from a human donor with multiple sclerosis. The rearrangement joined TRBV5-4 to TRBJ2-3; 12 central bases correspond to TRBD2. Specimen: CD4+ T cells from PBMCs. The sequenced DNA: TGTGCCAGCAGCCTCCGGACTAGCGGGATAGGGACAGATACGCAGTATTTT. It translates as CASSLRTSGIGTDTQYF.